The entry below describes one TCR beta chain. This record comes from a study of blood T cells in healthy people across ages. The CDR3 covers 15 residues. The V gene lost 4 bases and the J gene lost 5 bases, with 17 bases spanning the gap. Germline CDR1 is MDHEN and CDR2 is SYDVKM. Sample-barcoded 5' priming and a J-beta primer mix drove a second PCR of about 6 to 11 cycles. MiXCR, run by TCRdb on the 5' RACE reads, gives a single entry per CDR3 protein. The top ten hold approximately 0.71% of the sample, which has around 1,000,000 distinct CDR3 sequences, about 25% seen once. These sequences were also reported in another study, on T cells of mothers and their children. That report adds: M1S, a second-PCR primer, added sample barcodes and 2-4 random nucleotides.

V gene TRBV28 combines with J gene TRBJ2-5; D may match TRBD1 or TRBD2 (5 bases each). This clonotype originated in a girl aged 2-10 years in good health. Sample: blood. CDR3 coding DNA: TGTGCCAGCAGTTCCGGGACGCCGATGGAGGAGACCCAGTACTTC. Its protein product is CASSSGTPMEETQYF.